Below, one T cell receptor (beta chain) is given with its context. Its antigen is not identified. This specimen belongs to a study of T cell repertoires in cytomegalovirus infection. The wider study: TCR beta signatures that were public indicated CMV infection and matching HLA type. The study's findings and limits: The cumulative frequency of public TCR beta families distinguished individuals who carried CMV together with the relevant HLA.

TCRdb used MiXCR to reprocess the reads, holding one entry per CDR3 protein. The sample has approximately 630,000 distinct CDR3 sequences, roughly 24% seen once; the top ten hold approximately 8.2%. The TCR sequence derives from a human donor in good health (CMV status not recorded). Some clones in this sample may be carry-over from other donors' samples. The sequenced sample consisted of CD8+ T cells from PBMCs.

The CDR3 is CASTAEPKNIQYF. The CDR3 region has the DNA TGTGCCAGCACGGCGGAACCAAAAAACATTCAGTACTTC. The rearrangement joins TRBV2 to TRBJ2-4, with unresolved D. The germline V gene has CDR1 SNHLY and CDR2 FYNNEI. The ends were cut back, 7 bases at V and 4 bases at J, with 11 bases in the middle. This CDR3 comprises 13 residues.